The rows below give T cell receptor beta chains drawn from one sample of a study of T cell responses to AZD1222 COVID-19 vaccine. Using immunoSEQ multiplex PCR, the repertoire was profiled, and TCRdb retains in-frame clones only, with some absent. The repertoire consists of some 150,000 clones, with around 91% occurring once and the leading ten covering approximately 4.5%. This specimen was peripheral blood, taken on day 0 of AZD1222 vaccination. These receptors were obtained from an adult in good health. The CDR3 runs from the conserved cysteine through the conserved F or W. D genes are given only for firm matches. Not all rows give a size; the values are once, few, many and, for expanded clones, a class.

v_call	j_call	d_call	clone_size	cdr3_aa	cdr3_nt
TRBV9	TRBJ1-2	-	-	CASSVGLGMSGGYTF	TGTGCCAGCAGCGTAGGGCTTGGGATGTCGGGAGGCTACACCTTC
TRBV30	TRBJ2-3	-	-	CAWSVRGLNTDTQYF	TGTGCCTGGAGTGTACGGGGACTCAACACAGATACGCAGTATTTT
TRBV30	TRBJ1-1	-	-	CAWSRELAFF	TGTGCCTGGAGCAGGGAACTTGCTTTCTTT
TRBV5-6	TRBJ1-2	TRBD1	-	CASSTGQLGGYTF	TGTGCCAGCAGCACGGGACAGTTAGGCGGCTACACCTTC
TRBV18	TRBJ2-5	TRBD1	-	CASSPQRDREGRETQYF	TGTGCCAGCTCACCACAACGAGACAGGGAAGGTCGAGAGACCCAGTACTTC
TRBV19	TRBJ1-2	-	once	CASRDGGYGYTF	TGTGCCAGCAGGGACGGTGGATATGGCTACACCTTC
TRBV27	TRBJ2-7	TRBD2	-	CASSRAGARLYEQYF	TGTGCCAGCAGTAGAGCGGGAGCTCGTCTCTACGAGCAGTACTTC
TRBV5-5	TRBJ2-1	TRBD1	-	CASTRTGTGGKNEQFF	TGTGCCAGCACCCGAACCGGGACAGGGGGCAAAAATGAGCAGTTCTTC
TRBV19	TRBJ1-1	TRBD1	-	CASRVTGGLTEAFF	TGTGCCAGTAGGGTAACAGGGGGCTTAACTGAAGCTTTCTTT
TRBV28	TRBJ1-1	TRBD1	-	CASSWGTGTNTEAFF	TGTGCCAGCAGTTGGGGGACAGGAACGAACACTGAAGCTTTCTTT
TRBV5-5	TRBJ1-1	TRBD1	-	CASSLGTGFEAFF	TGTGCCAGCAGCTTGGGGACAGGATTTGAAGCTTTCTTT
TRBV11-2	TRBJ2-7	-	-	CASSLEQGPSYEQYF	TGTGCCAGCAGCTTAGAACAGGGACCTTCCTACGAGCAGTACTTC
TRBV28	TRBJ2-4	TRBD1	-	CASSLLGGQNIQYF	TGTGCCAGCAGTTTATTAGGGGGACAGAACATTCAGTACTTC
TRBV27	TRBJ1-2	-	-	CASGFRRGLPGYGYTF	TGTGCCAGCGGGTTTCGGCGGGGCCTCCCAGGGTATGGCTACACCTTC
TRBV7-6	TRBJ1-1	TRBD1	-	CASSLATNRGVNTEAFF	TGTGCCAGCAGCTTAGCGACCAACAGGGGAGTGAACACTGAAGCTTTCTTT
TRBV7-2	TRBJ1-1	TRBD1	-	CASSWAGTENTEAFF	TGTGCCAGCAGCTGGGCCGGGACAGAGAACACTGAAGCTTTCTTT
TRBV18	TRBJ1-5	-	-	CASSPVNQTSNQPQHF	TGTGCCAGCTCACCTGTTAACCAGACTAGCAATCAGCCCCAGCATTTT
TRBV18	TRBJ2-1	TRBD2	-	CASSTTSGLRNEQFF	TGTGCCAGCTCAACTACTAGCGGACTCAGAAATGAGCAGTTCTTC